Only a few counts were recorded for the clone carrying this T cell receptor (beta chain). Its antigen is currently unknown. The CDR3 is 15 residues long. V lost 3 bases and J 2 bases, leaving 11 bases between the germline ends. Per germline, CDR1 MNHEY and CDR2 SMNVEV (reference sequence). TCRdb processed the reads anew with MiXCR; each CDR3 protein has one entry. This repertoire shows more than 400,000 distinct CDR3 sequences, 26% found once; its top ten account for approximately 13%. The record originates from a study of T cell repertoires in cytomegalovirus infection. Study-level background: Public signatures in TCR beta pointed to CMV infection and matching HLA type.

Broader study findings: HLA-C-restricted, CMV-specific TCR beta clonotypes were dominant ex vivo.

The source material was PBMCs. The chain has TRBV27 and TRBJ2-1; D call uncertain. The origin of this receptor is a human donor in good health (CMV status not recorded). Some clones in this sample may be carry-over from other donors' samples. Here the CDR3 DNA reads TGTGCCAGCAGTTTCCTTCCGCTGCCCTACAATGAGCAGTTCTTC. Protein product: CASSFLPLPYNEQFF.